The present T cell receptor beta chain was sequenced within a study of blood T cell repertoires in COVID-19. Study details: Samples came from the United States, Italy and Spain, spanning acute and convalescent COVID-19. Sources were T cells, B-cell-depleted T cells, or PBMCs; the material itself was cDNA or gDNA.

In the authors' methods: Amplification of reference gene primers provided the estimated nucleated cell counts. Sequenced by immunoSEQ multiplex PCR; TCRdb stores in-frame clones only, minus some. That table is the source of V, J and clone size, and D and trimming were worked out from the DNA. The sample has 77,000 or so clones; about 74% are singletons. Details on this clone: Its ends do not fully match the called genes, so a read error is possible.

Germline CDR1 is SSHAT and CDR2 is FNYEAQ (reference sequence). The CDR3 contains 17 residues. This clonotype was sampled from a human donor with acute or convalescent COVID-19. The donor label of this sample is uncertain. The genes are TRBV7-7 and TRBJ1-5, with a possible D match to TRBD1 (6 bases). The material sequenced was peripheral blood. CDR3 coding DNA: TGTGCTAGCAGCCCGGCGGGGGGCGGGCAGAGTAATCAGCCCCAGCATTTT. Its translation is CASSPAGGGQSNQPQHF.